Below are 6 T cell receptor beta chains sequenced from a single sample in a study of somatic mutations in cytotoxic T cells in rheumatoid arthritis. Sequencing used immunoSEQ multiplex PCR; TCRdb keeps in-frame clones, though not all of them. The profile covers about 4,000 clones, with 72% appearing a single time and roughly 40% taken by the ten largest. The specimen sequenced was CD8+ T cells sorted from blood. These receptors all come from an adult with rheumatoid arthritis.

About this clone: A read error may produce the germline difference seen at one junction end. CDR3 loop: CASNLLSSWGSGNTIYF. The CDR3 region has the DNA TGTGCCAGCAACTTGTTATCCTCCTGGGGCTCTGGAAACACCATATATTTT. The chain couples TRBV5-8 to TRBJ1-3; D remains ambiguous. Germline V gene data show CDR1 as SGHTS and CDR2 as YDEGEE. This CDR3 comprises 17 residues. The full variable domain, its missing parts supplied by reference TRBV5-8 and TRBJ1-3, is EAGVTQSPTHLIKTRGQQATLRCSPISGHTSVYWYQQALGLGLQFLLWYDEGEERNRGNFPPRFSGRQFPNYSSELNVNALELEDSALYLCASNLLSSWGSGNTIYFGEGSWLTVV.

The chain links TRBV5-6 to TRBJ2-3; TRBD1 matches at 9 bases. Germline loops: CDR1 SGHDT, CDR2 YYEEEE. The CDR3 consists of 13 residues. The ends lost 5 bases at V and 9 bases at J; junction bases unmatched: 7. The CDR3 sequence: CASRLPTGGTQYF. CDR3 sequence (DNA): TGTGCCAGCAGGCTACCGACAGGGGGGACGCAGTATTTT.

This sequence joins TRBV14 and TRBJ2-4, with D perhaps TRBD1 or TRBD2 (5 bases each). The V end was cut by 4 bases, the J end by 9 bases, with 13 bases between. The CDR3 sequence is 13 residues long. Germline assignment: CDR1 SGHDN and CDR2 FVKESK. This chain's CDR3 is CASSPRGQGIQYF. The DNA for the CDR3 is TGTGCCAGCAGCCCGAGGGGTCAGGGCATTCAGTACTTC.

V usage is TRBV6-5 and J usage is TRBJ1-1; D is uncertain. Trimming shortened V by 0 bases and J by 2 bases, and 4 bases separated the two germline ends. Looked up from germline, CDR1 is MNHEY and CDR2 is SVGAGI. CDR3 size: 13 residues. The CDR3 DNA reads TGTGCCAGCAGTTACTCGAGCAACACTGAAGCTTTCTTT. Amino acid sequence: CASSYSSNTEAFF.

The J gene is TRBJ1-2, the V gene TRBV27, with a weak D call TRBD1 (6 bases). This CDR3 region has 12 residues. CDR1 is MNHEY and CDR2 is SMNVEV in the germline V gene (reference sequence). The germline V and J ends were trimmed by 2 bases and 8 bases, with 9 bases remaining between them. CDR3 in DNA: TGTGCCAGCAGTTTAGCGGGGGCCGGCTACACCTTC. Residues: CASSLAGAGYTF.

CDR3 nucleotides: TGCGCCAGCAGCCAAGGCCGTAGCGGGGGGCCTGGCACAGATACGCAGTATTTT. Protein: CASSQGRSGGPGTDTQYF. This chain connects TRBV4-3 to TRBJ2-3; 10 bases line up with TRBD2. CDR3 size: 18 residues. Germline loops: CDR1 LGHNA, CDR2 YSLEER. V lost 1 base, J lost 1 base, and 8 bases stayed unmatched.